This record concerns one T cell receptor beta chain sequence. This specimen comes from a study of blood T cell repertoires in COVID-19. The wider study: PBMCs, B-cell-depleted T cells, or T cells were the source of the cDNA or gDNA that made up the material.

The CDR3 covers 13 residues. Germline-derived CDR1 and CDR2 are SGHNT and YYREEE (reference sequence). V was trimmed by 2 bases and J by 7 bases, leaving 7 bases between them. Seattle patients were enrolled during active infection and followed longitudinally. Per the original data handling: Amplification of reference gene primers provided the estimated nucleated cell counts. The protocol was immunoSEQ multiplex PCR, while the TCRdb copy is restricted to in-frame clones and leaves out a portion. The V and J calls and clone size are taken from that table; D and trimming were inferred from the DNA. Seen here are 100,000 to 150,000 clones, 81% observed once, and the top ten hold 17%.

The chain has TRBV5-4 and TRBJ1-6; tentative D call: TRBD1 (5 bases). The TCR was taken from a man in his thirties or forties with COVID-19, enrolled during active disease. Sequenced: peripheral blood. The CDR3 sequence: CASSFYRNSPLHF. The CDR3 nucleotides are TGTGCCAGCAGCTTTTACAGGAATTCACCCCTCCACTTT.